This is a list of T cell receptor beta chains from one sample in a study of spatial heterogeneity in lung cancer. One entry per CDR3 protein results from TCRdb running MiXCR on the 5' RACE reads. The sample consists of tens of thousands of distinct CDR3 sequences, about 8% of them appearing once. The input for sequencing was PBMCs, taken at surgery. The source of these receptors is a female donor with early-stage non-small cell lung cancer. The CDR3 runs from the conserved cysteine through the conserved F or W. D genes are given only for firm matches. The listing skips clone size in some rows; elsewhere it reads once, few, many or a size class.

clone size: few; J gene: TRBJ2-1; V gene: TRBV7-2; D gene: TRBD2; CDR3 DNA: TGTGCCAGCAGTTTACCCGGGGGGGCCAAAGAGCAGTTCTTC; CDR3 protein: CASSLPGGAKEQFF
clone size: many; J gene: TRBJ2-1; V gene: TRBV19; D gene: TRBD2; CDR3 DNA: TGTGCCAGTAGCAGGGGGACTAGCGGGAGTGATGAGCAGTTCTTC; CDR3 protein: CASSRGTSGSDEQFF
clone size: many; J gene: TRBJ2-7; V gene: TRBV10-3; D gene: -; CDR3 DNA: TGTGCCATCAGTGAGCCAGCTTCCTACGAGCAGTACTTC; CDR3 protein: CAISEPASYEQYF
clone size: many; J gene: TRBJ1-2; V gene: TRBV7-2; D gene: TRBD1; CDR3 DNA: TGTGCCAGCAGCTTCCTGTCCGGGACAGGGGGCGTAGGCTACACCTTC; CDR3 protein: CASSFLSGTGGVGYTF
clone size: medium-sized; J gene: TRBJ1-5; V gene: TRBV5-4; D gene: -; CDR3 DNA: TGTGCCAGCAGCAATGATAAGGGTCAGCCCCAGCATTTT; CDR3 protein: CASSNDKGQPQHF
clone size: -; J gene: TRBJ2-5; V gene: TRBV10-3; D gene: TRBD1; CDR3 DNA: TGTGCCATCACCGCAGACAGGGGAAGGGAGACCCAGTACTTC; CDR3 protein: CAITADRGRETQYF
clone size: many; J gene: TRBJ2-2; V gene: TRBV7-6; D gene: -; CDR3 DNA: TGTGCCAGCAGCTTAAGAGCGCTTCGAGCGAACACCGGGGAGCTGTTTTTT; CDR3 protein: CASSLRALRANTGELFF
clone size: few; J gene: TRBJ1-1; V gene: TRBV9; D gene: -; CDR3 DNA: TGTGCCAGCAGCGTAGGTGGGACCCCGGGCACTGAAGCTTTCTTT; CDR3 protein: CASSVGGTPGTEAFF
clone size: -; J gene: TRBJ1-1; V gene: TRBV20-1; D gene: -; CDR3 DNA: TGCAGTGCTAGAGAAACGACAGTGAACACTGAAGCTTTCTTT; CDR3 protein: CSARETTVNTEAFF
clone size: many; J gene: TRBJ2-7; V gene: TRBV27; D gene: TRBD1; CDR3 DNA: TGTGCCAGCAGTTTAAGGGGACAGGGGTCCTCTAGTGGGTACGAGCAGTACTTC; CDR3 protein: CASSLRGQGSSSGYEQYF
clone size: many; J gene: TRBJ2-3; V gene: TRBV18; D gene: -; CDR3 DNA: TGTGCCAGCTCGCGTAGGGGCGGGATAAAGGAGGATACGCAGTATTTT; CDR3 protein: CASSRRGGIKEDTQYF
clone size: -; J gene: TRBJ2-1; V gene: TRBV6-6; D gene: TRBD2; CDR3 DNA: TGTGCCAGCAGTGAACTAGCGCCGGGGAGTGGGGATGAGCAGTTCTTC; CDR3 protein: CASSELAPGSGDEQFF
clone size: few; J gene: TRBJ1-1; V gene: TRBV4-2; D gene: -; CDR3 DNA: TGTGCCAGCAGCCAAGTCTCGGCGAACACTGAAGCTTTCTTT; CDR3 protein: CASSQVSANTEAFF
clone size: many; J gene: TRBJ2-1; V gene: TRBV20-1; D gene: TRBD2; CDR3 DNA: TGCAGTGCTAGACCAATAGCGGGTAGCTCCTACAATGAGCAGTTCTTC; CDR3 protein: CSARPIAGSSYNEQFF
clone size: -; J gene: TRBJ2-6; V gene: TRBV20-1; D gene: TRBD2; CDR3 DNA: TGCAGTGCTAGAGATATGAGCGGGAGCTCTGGGGCCAACGTCCTGACTTTC; CDR3 protein: CSARDMSGSSGANVLTF
clone size: few; J gene: TRBJ2-3; V gene: TRBV18; D gene: -; CDR3 DNA: TGTGCCAGCTCACCACGGGGGTTACAGTCGGGAAGCACAGATACGCAGTATTTT; CDR3 protein: CASSPRGLQSGSTDTQYF
clone size: few; J gene: TRBJ1-5; V gene: TRBV12-3/TRBV12-4; D gene: -; CDR3 DNA: TGTGCCAGCAGTCCCAGCCCTGGGCCCCAGCATTTT; CDR3 protein: CASSPSPGPQHF
clone size: few; J gene: TRBJ2-3; V gene: TRBV11-2; D gene: -; CDR3 DNA: TGTGCCAGCAGCTTAGATCCCTCTAGTTGGAAGGGAGATACGCAGTATTTT; CDR3 protein: CASSLDPSSWKGDTQYF
clone size: many; J gene: TRBJ1-1; V gene: TRBV20-1; D gene: -; CDR3 DNA: TGCAGTGCTAGAGGGGACACTGAAGCTTTCTTT; CDR3 protein: CSARGDTEAFF
clone size: -; J gene: TRBJ1-1; V gene: TRBV18; D gene: -; CDR3 DNA: TGTGCCAGCTGCAAGGCCCGGGACACTGAAGCTTTCTTT; CDR3 protein: CASCKARDTEAFF
clone size: -; J gene: TRBJ2-5; V gene: TRBV10-3; D gene: TRBD2; CDR3 DNA: TGTGCCATCAGGGGGACTGCGGGAGGGACCCAGTACTTC; CDR3 protein: CAIRGTAGGTQYF
clone size: few; J gene: TRBJ2-3; V gene: TRBV12-3/TRBV12-4; D gene: -; CDR3 DNA: TGTGCCAGCAGAGTTGGACAGAGCACAGATACGCAGTATTTT; CDR3 protein: CASRVGQSTDTQYF
clone size: -; J gene: TRBJ1-1; V gene: TRBV12-3/TRBV12-4; D gene: -; CDR3 DNA: TGTGCCAGCAGTTTGGGCCAGACAATGAACACTGAAGCTTTCTTT; CDR3 protein: CASSLGQTMNTEAFF
clone size: few; J gene: TRBJ2-1; V gene: TRBV20-1; D gene: TRBD1; CDR3 DNA: TGCAGTGGGACCGGGACAGGGGGCGGTGAGCAGTTCTTC; CDR3 protein: CSGTGTGGGEQFF
clone size: -; J gene: TRBJ2-6; V gene: TRBV13; D gene: -; CDR3 DNA: TGTGCCAGCAGCTTCTGGGGAAGTGGGGCCAACGTCCTGACTTTC; CDR3 protein: CASSFWGSGANVLTF
clone size: many; J gene: TRBJ2-5; V gene: TRBV21-1; D gene: -; CDR3 DNA: TGTGCCAGCAGCAACGGGAGGGTTCAGGGGGCAGGAGAGACCCAGTACTTC; CDR3 protein: CASSNGRVQGAGETQYF
clone size: many; J gene: TRBJ2-1; V gene: TRBV5-1; D gene: TRBD1; CDR3 DNA: TGCGCCAGCAGCTTGGGGGACAGTTCGAATGAGCAGTTCTTC; CDR3 protein: CASSLGDSSNEQFF
clone size: -; J gene: TRBJ1-4; V gene: TRBV5-6; D gene: -; CDR3 DNA: TGTGCCAGCAGAAAGACGGCGAATGAAAAACTGTTTTTT; CDR3 protein: CASRKTANEKLFF
clone size: many; J gene: TRBJ1-5; V gene: TRBV29-1; D gene: TRBD1; CDR3 DNA: TGCAGCGTGGTGCAAGGGGGCGCGGATCAGCCCCAGCATTTT; CDR3 protein: CSVVQGGADQPQHF
clone size: -; J gene: TRBJ1-2; V gene: TRBV12-3/TRBV12-4; D gene: TRBD1; CDR3 DNA: TGTGCCAGCAGCCCGGGCAGGGGGTATGGCTACACCTTC; CDR3 protein: CASSPGRGYGYTF
clone size: -; J gene: TRBJ1-2; V gene: TRBV20-1; D gene: -; CDR3 DNA: TGCAGTGCACCGTTCCAGCCCGGGGGTAACTATGGCTACACCTTC; CDR3 protein: CSAPFQPGGNYGYTF
clone size: few; J gene: TRBJ2-5; V gene: TRBV5-1; D gene: -; CDR3 DNA: TGCGCCAGCAGCTTTAGTAGCGGTTACCAAGAGACCCAGTACTTC; CDR3 protein: CASSFSSGYQETQYF
clone size: many; J gene: TRBJ2-3; V gene: TRBV3-1; D gene: -; CDR3 DNA: TGTGCCAGCAGCCCCCGCCAGTTCACAGATACGCAGTATTTT; CDR3 protein: CASSPRQFTDTQYF
clone size: few; J gene: TRBJ2-5; V gene: TRBV10-3; D gene: -; CDR3 DNA: TGTGCCATCAGTGAGGCTCAGGGGGGTGCGGAGACCCAGTACTTC; CDR3 protein: CAISEAQGGAETQYF
clone size: medium-sized; J gene: TRBJ2-1; V gene: TRBV5-1; D gene: -; CDR3 DNA: TGCGCCAGCAGCACCCAGGCATTTGATAATGAGCAGTTCTTC; CDR3 protein: CASSTQAFDNEQFF
clone size: -; J gene: TRBJ1-3; V gene: TRBV11-3; D gene: -; CDR3 DNA: TGTGCCAGCAGCTTAGGTTCTGGAAACACCATATATTTT; CDR3 protein: CASSLGSGNTIYF